This T cell receptor beta chain was captured by sequencing in a study of T-cell reconstitution after alpha-beta-depleted transplantation in children. Preparing the TCRbeta library involved the use of unique molecular identifiers. TCRdb recomputed calls from the PCR reads with MiXCR, one row per CDR3 protein. The table includes about 540,000 distinct CDR3 sequences, 15% to 20% detected once. The CDR3 is 15 amino acids. The ends lost 0 bases at V and 5 bases at J; junction bases unmatched: 4. Germline V CDR1 and CDR2: LNHNV, YYDKDF (reference sequence). V and J are TRBV15 and TRBJ2-5, with 9 positions matching TRBD2. The sequencing used PBMCs from the stem cell graft donor, collected from the stem cell graft. The receptor was derived from a human donor who donated a stem cell graft to a child with acute lymphoblastic leukemia. The CDR3 bases are TGTGCCACCAGCAGAGATAGCGGGGGTCTTGAGACCCAGTACTTC. Protein product: CATSRDSGGLETQYF.